This T cell receptor (beta chain) was identified during a study of T cells in Graves' hyperthyroidism and ophthalmopathy. Researchers took RNA transcripts and amplified the TCR beta CDR3 regions from them. RT-PCR in the first round (using the HTBI primer set) targeted the TCR CDR3. One entry per CDR3 protein, called by TCRdb with MiXCR from the multiplex PCR reads. This table holds some 270,000 distinct CDR3 sequences, approximately 23% found once. Each person with ophthalmopathy scored at least 3 on the Clinical Activity Score, reached NOSPECS grade 4 or higher, and had been ill under 3 months. PBMCs were collected from an approximately 9.3 ml volume of fresh peripheral blood. This clonotype showed up many times. Input material: blood. The TCR comes from a woman aged 40 to 55 with Graves' ophthalmopathy.

The CDR3 protein is CASRPRDSVGYGYTF. The CDR3 nucleotides are TGTGCCAGCAGACCCCGGGACTCTGTAGGCTATGGCTACACCTTC. The chain carries TRBV12-3 or TRBV12-4 and TRBJ1-2, with a tentative D call TRBD1 (5 bases). The CDR3 covers 15 residues. V shed 6 bases and J shed 4 bases, with 18 bases lying between them.